This TCR beta chain was sequenced during a study of early stage breast cancer tumors. Study-level results: Compared with adjacent normal breast tissue, tumors showed roughly 2.4-fold greater T cell density and higher clonality. Chain pairing and CD4, CD8 or FOXP3 expression were not captured. In most of the 16 patients, blood comparison separated tumor from normal breast.

The data were produced by immunoSEQ multiplex PCR, yet TCRdb's version contains in-frame clones alone and is incomplete. The table lists fewer than 30,000 clones, about 60% of them singletons, with roughly 8% in the top ten. In this sample, this clone is medium-sized. The antigen remains unidentified. With 3 bases removed from V and 8 bases from J, the gap between germline ends came to 13 bases. Germline V gene lookup returns CDR1 SGHAT and CDR2 FQNNGV. CDR3 length equals 13 residues. This sequence was found in a person aged 50-59 years with breast cancer. Sequenced: breast tumor tissue. The gene calls are TRBV11-2 and TRBJ1-2; possible D gene TRBD1, 6 bases. The CDR3: CASSFPQGGGYTF. Here the CDR3 DNA reads TGTGCCAGCAGCTTCCCCCAAGGGGGGGGCTACACCTTC.